This note documents a single TCR beta chain sequence. Over several immunoSEQ plates, each subset's genomic DNA was distributed in even portions. Using immunoSEQ multiplex PCR, the repertoire was profiled, and TCRdb retains in-frame clones only, with some absent. The table records 1.4 million or so clones, 98% of them present only once. The sample is drawn from a study of shared clonotypes between healthy human individuals. This CDR3 comprises 15 residues. V gave up 1 base and J gave up 2 bases, with 10 bases separating them. Germline V gene data show CDR1 as SGHRS and CDR2 as YFSETQ. CD45RA-negative memory and CD45RA+ naive subsets were split from the CD4+ cells.

The receptor was isolated from a man aged 25 to 45 in good health. Sample: naive CD4+ T cells sorted from blood. Subset in this sample: CD45RA+ positively selected. The genes are TRBV5-1 and TRBJ2-1; weak D call: TRBD2 (5 bases). The CDR3 here is CASSLSEGPYNEQFF. The CDR3 DNA is TGCGCCAGCAGCTTGTCAGAGGGCCCCTACAATGAGCAGTTCTTC.